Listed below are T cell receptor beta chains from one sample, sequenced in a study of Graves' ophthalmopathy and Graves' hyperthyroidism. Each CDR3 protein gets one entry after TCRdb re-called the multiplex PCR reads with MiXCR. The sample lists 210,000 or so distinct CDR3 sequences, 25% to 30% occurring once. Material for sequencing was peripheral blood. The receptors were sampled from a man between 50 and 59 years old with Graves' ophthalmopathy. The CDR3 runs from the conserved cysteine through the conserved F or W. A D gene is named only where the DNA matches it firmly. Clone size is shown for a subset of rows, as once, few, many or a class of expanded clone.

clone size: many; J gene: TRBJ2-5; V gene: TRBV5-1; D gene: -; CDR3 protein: CASSSHIGETQYF; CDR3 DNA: TGCGCCAGCTCGAGCCACATCGGTGAGACCCAGTACTTC
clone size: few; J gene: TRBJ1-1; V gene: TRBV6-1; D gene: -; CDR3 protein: CASRSFDKNTEAFF; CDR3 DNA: TGTGCCAGCAGATCCTTCGACAAGAACACTGAAGCTTTCTTT
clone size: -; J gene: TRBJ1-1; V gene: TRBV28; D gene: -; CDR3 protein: CASSFLLGTEAFF; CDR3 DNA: TGTGCCAGCAGTTTTTTGTTAGGCACTGAAGCTTTCTTT
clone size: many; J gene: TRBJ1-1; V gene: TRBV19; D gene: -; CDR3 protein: CASSIRGRGMNTEAFF; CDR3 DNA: TGTGCCAGTAGTATACGGGGCAGGGGCATGAACACTGAAGCTTTCTTT
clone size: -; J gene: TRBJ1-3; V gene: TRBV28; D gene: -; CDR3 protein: CASSASGPLGGNTIYF; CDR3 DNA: TGTGCCAGCAGTGCCTCCGGACCCCTCGGTGGAAACACCATATATTTT
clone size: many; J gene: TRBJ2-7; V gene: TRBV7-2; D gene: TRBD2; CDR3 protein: CASSHDGGRAGEQYF; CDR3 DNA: TGTGCCAGCAGCCACGACGGCGGGAGGGCCGGTGAGCAGTACTTC
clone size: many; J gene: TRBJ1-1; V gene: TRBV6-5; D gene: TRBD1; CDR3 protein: CASSFSGGTEAFF; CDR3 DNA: TGTGCCAGCAGTTTTTCAGGGGGGACTGAAGCTTTCTTT
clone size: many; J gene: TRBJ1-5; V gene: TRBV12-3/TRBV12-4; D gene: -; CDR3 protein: CASSRTLLNQPQHF; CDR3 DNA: TGTGCCAGCAGCCGGACTTTATTAAATCAGCCCCAGCATTTT
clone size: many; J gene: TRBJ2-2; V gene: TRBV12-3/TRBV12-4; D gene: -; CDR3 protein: CASSLARQATGELFF; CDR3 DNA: TGTGCCAGCAGTTTAGCGCGCCAGGCTACGGGGGAGCTGTTTTTT
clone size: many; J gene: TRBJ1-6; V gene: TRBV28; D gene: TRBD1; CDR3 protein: CASTPRTGRAPLHF; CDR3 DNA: TGTGCCAGCACCCCGAGGACAGGGAGGGCACCCCTCCACTTT
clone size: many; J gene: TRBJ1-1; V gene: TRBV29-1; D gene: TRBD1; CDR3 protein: CSVEGGDRGQAFF; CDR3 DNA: TGCAGCGTTGAGGGGGGGGACAGGGGGCAAGCTTTCTTT
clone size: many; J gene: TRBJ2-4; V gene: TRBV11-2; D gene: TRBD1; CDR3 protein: CASSLAGGFQYF; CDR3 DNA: TGTGCCAGCAGCTTAGCAGGGGGTTTTCAGTACTTC
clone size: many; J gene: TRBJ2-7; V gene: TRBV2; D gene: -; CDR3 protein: CASSEGTNEQYF; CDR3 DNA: TGTGCCAGCAGTGAGGGGACGAACGAGCAGTACTTC
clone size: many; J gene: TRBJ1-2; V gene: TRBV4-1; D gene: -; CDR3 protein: CASSPFRTVNYGYTF; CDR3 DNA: TGCGCCAGCAGCCCCTTCCGGACGGTGAACTATGGCTACACCTTC
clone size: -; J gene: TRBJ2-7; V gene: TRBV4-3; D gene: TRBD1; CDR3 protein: CASSQEGTGGFEQYF; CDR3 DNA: TGCGCCAGCAGCCAAGAGGGGACAGGGGGCTTTGAGCAGTACTTC
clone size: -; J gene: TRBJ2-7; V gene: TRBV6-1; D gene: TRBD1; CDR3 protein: CASRQGANEQYF; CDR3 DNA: TGTGCCAGTCGACAGGGGGCGAACGAGCAGTACTTC
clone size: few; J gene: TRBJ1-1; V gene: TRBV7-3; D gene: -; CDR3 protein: CASSLRRATEAFF; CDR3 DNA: TGTGCCAGCAGCTTAAGGAGGGCAACTGAAGCTTTCTTT
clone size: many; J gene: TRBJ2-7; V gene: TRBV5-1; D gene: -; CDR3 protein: CASSLLESEQYF; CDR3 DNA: TGCGCCAGCAGCCTTCTAGAAAGTGAGCAGTACTTC
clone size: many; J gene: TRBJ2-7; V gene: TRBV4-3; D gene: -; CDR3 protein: CASSQDHQGSYEQYF; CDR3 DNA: TGCGCCAGCAGCCAAGACCACCAGGGCTCCTACGAGCAGTACTTC
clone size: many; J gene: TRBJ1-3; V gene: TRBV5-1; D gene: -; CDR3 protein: CASSTQGDTIYF; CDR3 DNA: TGCGCCAGCAGCACACAGGGTGACACCATATATTTT
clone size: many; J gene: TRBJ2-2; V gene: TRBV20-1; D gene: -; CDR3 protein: CSARSGRRVTGELFF; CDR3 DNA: TGCAGTGCTAGATCCGGGAGAAGGGTCACCGGGGAGCTGTTTTTT
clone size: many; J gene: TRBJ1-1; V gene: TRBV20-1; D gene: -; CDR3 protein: CSARSPHEAFF; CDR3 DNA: TGCAGTGCTCGCTCCCCCCATGAAGCTTTCTTT
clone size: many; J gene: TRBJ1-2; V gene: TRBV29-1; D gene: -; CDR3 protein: CSVGDTTKQGYTF; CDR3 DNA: TGCAGCGTTGGGGACACCACCAAACAGGGCTACACCTTC
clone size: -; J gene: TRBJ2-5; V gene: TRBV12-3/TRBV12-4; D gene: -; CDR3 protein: CASSFPSRQETQYF; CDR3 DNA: TGTGCCAGCAGTTTTCCCTCCCGGCAAGAGACCCAGTACTTC
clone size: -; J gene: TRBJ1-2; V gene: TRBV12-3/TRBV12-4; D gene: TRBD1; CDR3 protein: CASSPNGQGLYGYTF; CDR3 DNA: TGTGCCAGCAGTCCAAATGGACAGGGCCTCTATGGCTACACCTTC
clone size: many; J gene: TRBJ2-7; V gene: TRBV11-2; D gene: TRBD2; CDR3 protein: CASSLDEGGRLYF; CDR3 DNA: TGTGCCAGCAGCTTAGACGAGGGAGGGAGACTCTACTTC
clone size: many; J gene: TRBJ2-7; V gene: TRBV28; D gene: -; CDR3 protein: CATEAPDEQYF; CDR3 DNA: TGTGCCACAGAAGCCCCGGACGAGCAGTACTTC
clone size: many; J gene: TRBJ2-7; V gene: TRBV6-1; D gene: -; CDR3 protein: CASSATGPSSYEQYF; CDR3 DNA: TGTGCCAGCAGTGCTACAGGGCCGAGCTCCTACGAGCAGTACTTC
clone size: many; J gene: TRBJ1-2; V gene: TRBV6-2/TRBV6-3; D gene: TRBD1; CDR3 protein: CASTRTGTNYGYTF; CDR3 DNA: TGTGCCAGCACCCGGACAGGAACTAACTATGGCTACACCTTC
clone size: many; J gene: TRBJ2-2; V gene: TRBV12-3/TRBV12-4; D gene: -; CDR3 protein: CAGWSPNTGELFF; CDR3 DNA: TGTGCTGGGTGGAGCCCGAACACCGGGGAGCTGTTTTTT
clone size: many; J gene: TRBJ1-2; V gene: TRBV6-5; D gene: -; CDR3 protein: CASRTGTTVYGYTF; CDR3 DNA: TGTGCCAGCAGAACCGGGACTACCGTCTATGGCTACACCTTC
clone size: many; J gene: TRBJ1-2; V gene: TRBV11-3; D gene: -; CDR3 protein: CASSLEGQHYGYTF; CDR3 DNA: TGTGCCAGCAGCTTAGAAGGGCAGCACTATGGCTACACCTTC
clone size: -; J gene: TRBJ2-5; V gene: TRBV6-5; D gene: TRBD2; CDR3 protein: CASSYAGGAETQYF; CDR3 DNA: TGTGCCAGCAGTTACGCGGGGGGGGCTGAGACCCAGTACTTC
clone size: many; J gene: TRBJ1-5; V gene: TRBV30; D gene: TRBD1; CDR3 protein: CAWNGQGNQPQHF; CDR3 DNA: TGTGCCTGGAACGGACAGGGCAATCAGCCCCAGCATTTT
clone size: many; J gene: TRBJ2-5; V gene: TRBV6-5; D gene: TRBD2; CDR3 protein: CASSSSGGGSFKTQYF; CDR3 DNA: TGTGCCAGCAGTTCTTCCGGTGGCGGGAGTTTTAAGACCCAGTACTTC
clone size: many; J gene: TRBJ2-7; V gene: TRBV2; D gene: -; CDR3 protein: CASSQGEQYF; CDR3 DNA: TGTGCCAGCAGCCAGGGTGAGCAGTACTTC
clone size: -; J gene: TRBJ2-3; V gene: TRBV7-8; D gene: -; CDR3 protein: CASSLGWFRSSTDTQYF; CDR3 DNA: TGTGCCAGCAGCTTAGGGTGGTTCCGAAGTAGCACAGATACGCAGTATTTT
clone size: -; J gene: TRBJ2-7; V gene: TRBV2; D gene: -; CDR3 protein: CASSKDRTDEQYF; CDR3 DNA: TGTGCCAGCAGTAAAGACAGGACTGACGAGCAGTACTTC
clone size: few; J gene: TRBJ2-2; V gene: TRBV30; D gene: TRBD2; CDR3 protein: CAWSRGGTNTGELFF; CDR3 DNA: TGTGCCTGGAGTCGGGGGGGAACGAACACCGGGGAGCTGTTTTTT
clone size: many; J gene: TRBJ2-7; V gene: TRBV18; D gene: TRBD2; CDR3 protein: CASSPPTSGSDEQYF; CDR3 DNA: TGTGCCAGCTCACCACCGACTAGCGGGAGTGACGAGCAGTACTTC
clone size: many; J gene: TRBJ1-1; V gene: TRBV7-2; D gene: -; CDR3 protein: CASSFPTRNTEAFF; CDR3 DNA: TGTGCCAGCAGCTTCCCTACAAGGAACACTGAAGCTTTCTTT
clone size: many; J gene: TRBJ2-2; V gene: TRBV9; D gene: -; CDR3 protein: CASSFRSGSNTGELFF; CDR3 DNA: TGTGCCAGCAGCTTCAGGAGCGGCTCGAACACCGGGGAGCTGTTTTTT
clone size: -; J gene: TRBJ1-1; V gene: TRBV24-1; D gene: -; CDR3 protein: CATSDPSYTEAFF; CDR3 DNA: TGTGCCACCAGTGACCCGAGTTATACTGAAGCTTTCTTT
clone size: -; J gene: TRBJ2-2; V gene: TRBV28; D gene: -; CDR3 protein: CASFLPAGPGELFF; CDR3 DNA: TGTGCCAGCTTTCTCCCCGCGGGTCCCGGGGAGCTGTTTTTT
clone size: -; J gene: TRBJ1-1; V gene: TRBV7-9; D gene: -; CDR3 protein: CASSNDETEAFF; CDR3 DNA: TGTGCCAGCAGCAACGACGAAACTGAAGCTTTCTTT
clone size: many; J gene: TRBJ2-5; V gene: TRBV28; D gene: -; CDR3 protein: CASSSRPVPSTQYF; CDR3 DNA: TGTGCCAGCAGTTCTCGGCCGGTCCCTTCAACCCAGTACTTC
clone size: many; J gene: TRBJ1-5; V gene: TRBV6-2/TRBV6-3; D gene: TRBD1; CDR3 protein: CASSYTWTGVSNQPQHF; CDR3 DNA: TGTGCCAGCAGTTACACTTGGACAGGGGTTAGCAATCAGCCCCAGCATTTT
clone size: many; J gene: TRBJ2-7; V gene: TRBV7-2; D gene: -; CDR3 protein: CASSLGLPHRDTSYEQYF; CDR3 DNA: TGTGCCAGCAGCTTAGGTCTCCCACACCGGGACACCTCCTACGAGCAGTACTTC
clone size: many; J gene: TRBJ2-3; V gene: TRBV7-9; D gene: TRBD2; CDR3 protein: CASSSKRDVRDTQYF; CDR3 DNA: TGTGCCAGCAGCTCGAAGCGGGACGTCAGGGATACGCAGTATTTT
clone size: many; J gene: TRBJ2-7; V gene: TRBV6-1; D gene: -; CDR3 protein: CASSGSPRTGYEQYF; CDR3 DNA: TGTGCCAGCAGTGGGAGTCCCCGTACAGGGTACGAGCAGTACTTC
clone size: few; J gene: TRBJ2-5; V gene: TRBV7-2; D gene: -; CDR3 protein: CASGTPQETQYF; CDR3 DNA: TGTGCCAGCGGTACTCCCCAAGAGACCCAGTACTTC
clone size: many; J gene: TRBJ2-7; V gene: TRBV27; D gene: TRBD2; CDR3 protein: CASSLNSGRFEQYF; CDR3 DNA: TGTGCCAGCAGTTTAAACAGCGGGAGGTTCGAGCAGTACTTC
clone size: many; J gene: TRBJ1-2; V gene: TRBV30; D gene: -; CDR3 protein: CAWSVRFSDGYTF; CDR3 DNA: TGTGCCTGGAGTGTCAGGTTCAGCGATGGCTACACCTTC
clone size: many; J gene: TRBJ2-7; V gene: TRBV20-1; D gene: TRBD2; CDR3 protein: CSAWGLAGQYEQYF; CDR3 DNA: TGCAGTGCCTGGGGACTAGCGGGCCAATACGAGCAGTACTTC